This T cell receptor (beta chain) was identified in a study of blood T cell repertoires in COVID-19. Study-level information: Sources were T cells, B-cell-depleted T cells, or PBMCs; the material itself was cDNA or gDNA.

In the source study's methods: Reference gene primer amplification gave nucleated cell count estimates. Method: immunoSEQ multiplex PCR; TCRdb's copy keeps in-frame clones and lacks some. That table gives V, J and clone size, and the DNA gave D and trimming. The sample includes approximately 72,000 clones, approximately 85% of them seen just once. The CDR3 extends over 15 amino acids. Germline V CDR1 and CDR2: SGHVS, FQNEAQ. The V gene end was trimmed by 1 base and the J gene end by 4 bases; junction bases not matched to a gene: 5. Specimen: peripheral blood. V and J are TRBV7-8 and TRBJ2-3; 7 positions agree with TRBD2. This receptor was obtained from a woman older than 75 with active or convalescent COVID-19. CDR3 amino acids: CASSLGGGRSDTQYF. The CDR3 DNA is TGTGCCAGCAGCTTAGGCGGGGGACGGTCAGATACGCAGTATTTT.